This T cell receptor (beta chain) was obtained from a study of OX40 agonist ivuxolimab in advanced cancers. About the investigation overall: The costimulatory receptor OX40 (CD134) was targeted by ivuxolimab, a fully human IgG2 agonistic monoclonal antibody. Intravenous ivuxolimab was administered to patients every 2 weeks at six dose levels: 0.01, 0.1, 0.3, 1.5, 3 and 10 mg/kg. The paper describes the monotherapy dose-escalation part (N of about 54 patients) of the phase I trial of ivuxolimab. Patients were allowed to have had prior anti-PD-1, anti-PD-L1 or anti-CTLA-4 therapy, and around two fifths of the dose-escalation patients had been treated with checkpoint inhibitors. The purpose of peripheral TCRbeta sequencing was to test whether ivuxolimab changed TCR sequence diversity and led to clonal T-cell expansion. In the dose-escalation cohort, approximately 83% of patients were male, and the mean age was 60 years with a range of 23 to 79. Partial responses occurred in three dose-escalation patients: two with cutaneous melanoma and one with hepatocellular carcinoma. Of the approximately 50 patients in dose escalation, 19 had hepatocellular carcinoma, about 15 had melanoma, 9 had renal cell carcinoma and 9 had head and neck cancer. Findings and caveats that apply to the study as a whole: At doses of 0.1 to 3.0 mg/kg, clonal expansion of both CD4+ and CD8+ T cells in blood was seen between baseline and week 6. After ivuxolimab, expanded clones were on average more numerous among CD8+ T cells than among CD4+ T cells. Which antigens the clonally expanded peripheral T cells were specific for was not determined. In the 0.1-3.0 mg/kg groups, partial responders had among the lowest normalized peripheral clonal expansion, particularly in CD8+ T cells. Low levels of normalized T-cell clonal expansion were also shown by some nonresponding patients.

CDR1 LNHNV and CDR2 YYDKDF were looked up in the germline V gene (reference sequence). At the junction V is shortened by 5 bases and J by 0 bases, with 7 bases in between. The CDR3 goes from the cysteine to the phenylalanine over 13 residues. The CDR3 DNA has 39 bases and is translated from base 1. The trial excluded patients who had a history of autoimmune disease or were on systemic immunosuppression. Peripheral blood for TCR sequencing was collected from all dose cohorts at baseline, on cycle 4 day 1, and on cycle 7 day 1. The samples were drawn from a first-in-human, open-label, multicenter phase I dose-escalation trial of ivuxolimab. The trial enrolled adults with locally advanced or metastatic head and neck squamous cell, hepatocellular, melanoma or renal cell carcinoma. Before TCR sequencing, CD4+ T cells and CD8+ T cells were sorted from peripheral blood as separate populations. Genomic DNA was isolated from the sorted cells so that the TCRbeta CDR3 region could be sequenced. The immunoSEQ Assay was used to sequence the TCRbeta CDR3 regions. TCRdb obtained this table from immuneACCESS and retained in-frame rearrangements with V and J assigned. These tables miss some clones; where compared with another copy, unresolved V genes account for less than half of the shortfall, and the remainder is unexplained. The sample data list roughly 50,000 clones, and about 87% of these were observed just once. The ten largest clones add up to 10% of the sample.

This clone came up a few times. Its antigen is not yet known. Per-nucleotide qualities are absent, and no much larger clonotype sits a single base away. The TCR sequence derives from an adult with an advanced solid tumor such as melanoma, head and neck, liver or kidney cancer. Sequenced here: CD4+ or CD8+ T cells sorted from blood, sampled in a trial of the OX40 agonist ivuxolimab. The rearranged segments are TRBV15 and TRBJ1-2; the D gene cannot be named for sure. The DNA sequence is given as TGTGCCACCAGCGATGGGTCTAACTATGGCTACACCTTC. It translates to CATSDGSNYGYTF.